This is a list of T cell receptor beta chains from one sample in a study of cytomegalovirus exposure and HLA in healthy donors. TCRdb keeps only in-frame clones here, not all; method: immunoSEQ multiplex PCR. Here the sample table reports about 130,000 clones. Specimen: PBMCs. These receptors all come from a man younger than 45 in good health and CMV-seronegative. Each CDR3 is given with its conserved first and last residue. A D gene is named only where the DNA matches it firmly.

TRBV11-2	TRBJ2-2	TRBD2	TGTGCCAGCAGCTCGGGACTAGCGGCCTGGTCGAACACCGGGGAGCTGTTTTTT	CASSSGLAAWSNTGELFF
TRBV11-2	TRBJ1-6	-	TGTGCCAGCAGCGATCGTCACAATCCACCCCTCCACTTT	CASSDRHNPPLHF
TRBV11-2	TRBJ2-2	TRBD2	TGTGCCAGCAGCTCCTTAAGCGGGAGGCCCGGGGAGCTGTTTTTT	CASSSLSGRPGELFF
TRBV10-3	TRBJ2-7	TRBD1	TGTGCCATCAGTCGCGGAGGACAGGGTGAGGACGAGCAGTACTTC	CAISRGGQGEDEQYF
TRBV7-3	TRBJ1-6	-	TGTGCCAGCAGCTTCGGACGGGGGAATTCACCCCTCCACTTT	CASSFGRGNSPLHF
TRBV29-1	TRBJ2-1	TRBD1	TGCAGCGTGGGGACAGTCTCCTACAATGAGCAGTTCTTC	CSVGTVSYNEQFF
TRBV19	TRBJ2-1	-	TGTGCCAGTAGTATGGTAGCCTACAATGAGCAGTTCTTC	CASSMVAYNEQFF
TRBV27	TRBJ2-7	TRBD2	TGTGCCAGCAGTCCCGGGACTAGCGGGAGGAGCGACGAGCAGTACTTC	CASSPGTSGRSDEQYF
TRBV6-5	TRBJ2-2	-	TGTGCCAGCAGTTACGGTCGGTCCGACACCGGGGAGCTGTTTTTT	CASSYGRSDTGELFF
TRBV7-3	TRBJ2-5	-	TGTGCCAGCAGCTTAACGGGTATATCGGGAGAGACCCAGTACTTC	CASSLTGISGETQYF
TRBV28	TRBJ2-2	-	TGTGCCAGCAGGGTGGGAGGGAACACCGGGGAGCTGTTTTTT	CASRVGGNTGELFF
TRBV9	TRBJ2-3	-	TGTGCCAGCAGCGTAGATCCTAGCGGAGGGGGGGCGCAGTATTTT	CASSVDPSGGGAQYF
TRBV30	TRBJ2-1	TRBD2	TGTGCCTGGAGTGTTTGGATCCCGGGACTAGCGGGAGGGAACACCTCCTACAATGAGCAGTTCTTC	CAWSVWIPGLAGGNTSYNEQFF
TRBV5-1	TRBJ1-1	-	TGCGCCAGCAGCTACGGCGGTGAAGCTTTCTTT	CASSYGGEAFF
TRBV5-1	TRBJ1-1	TRBD1	TGCGCCAGCAGCGGACAGGGGGCGAACACTGAAGCTTTCTTT	CASSGQGANTEAFF
TRBV10-3	TRBJ2-7	-	TGTGCCATCAGTGAGTCCGTCGGCAGTAACTACGAGCAGTACTTC	CAISESVGSNYEQYF
TRBV30	TRBJ1-1	-	TGTGCCTGGAGTGTTAAGAACACTGAAGCTTTCTTT	CAWSVKNTEAFF
TRBV2	TRBJ2-7	TRBD2	TGTGCCAGCAGCGGAGGGACTAGCGCATCCTACGAGCAGTACTTC	CASSGGTSASYEQYF
TRBV4-1	TRBJ2-7	TRBD2	TGCGCCAGCAGCCAAGAGGGGCGGGAGGTCAACGAGCAGTACTTC	CASSQEGREVNEQYF
TRBV9	TRBJ2-7	TRBD1	TGTGCCGGCAGCTTAGGACAGGGGTACGAGCAGTACTTC	CAGSLGQGYEQYF
TRBV5-4	TRBJ2-3	-	TGTGCCTCCTCAGGGGCGCGAGATACGCAGTATTTT	CASSGARDTQYF
TRBV28	TRBJ2-3	TRBD2	TGTGCCAGCAGTCCGGCGGGGGCGGGAGGGCCTACAGATACGCAGTATTTT	CASSPAGAGGPTDTQYF
TRBV5-1	TRBJ1-1	-	TGCGCCAGCAGCTTAAGCCAAAAGAACACTGAAGCTTTCTTT	CASSLSQKNTEAFF
TRBV5-1	TRBJ2-2	-	TGCGCCAGCAGGAACGGACAGCAGACGAACACCGGGGAGCTGTTTTTT	CASRNGQQTNTGELFF
TRBV2	TRBJ1-2	-	TGTGCCAGCTCAGGGGATCTTGACTATGGCTACACCTTC	CASSGDLDYGYTF
TRBV19	TRBJ1-5	-	TGTGCCAGTAGTACCCGAGGCCAGCCCCAGCATTTT	CASSTRGQPQHF
TRBV7-3	TRBJ2-3	TRBD2	TGTGCCAGCAGCTCAGGACTAGCGGGAGGGCCGGCAGATACGCAGTATTTT	CASSSGLAGGPADTQYF
TRBV2	TRBJ1-4	TRBD1	TGTGCCAGCAGTGAATCCTCGACAGGGATGAAACTGTTTTTT	CASSESSTGMKLFF
TRBV29-1	TRBJ2-1	-	TGCAGCGCCGGGAATGAGCAGTTCTTC	CSAGNEQFF
TRBV5-4	TRBJ1-1	-	TGTGCCAGCAGCCCCCGCCTGAGGTCCGGGAGGAACACTGAAGCTTTCTTT	CASSPRLRSGRNTEAFF
TRBV2	TRBJ2-5	TRBD2	TGTGCCAGCAGTAGAAGGACTAGCGGGAAGGTAGGGCAAGAGACCCAGTACTTC	CASSRRTSGKVGQETQYF
TRBV14	TRBJ2-4	-	TGTGCCAGCAGCCAGCCCGTGGCTTGCATTCAGTACTTC	CASSQPVACIQYF
TRBV6-1	TRBJ2-3	-	TGTGCCAGCAGTGAAGCGTTCCAGGCAGATACGCAGTATTTT	CASSEAFQADTQYF
TRBV6-5	TRBJ2-7	-	TGTGCCAGCAGTTATGGACAGACACAGTTAGACGAGCAGTACTTC	CASSYGQTQLDEQYF
TRBV19	TRBJ2-7	-	TGTGCCAGGCCGTCGGGGGACTCCTTCTCCTACGAGCAGTACTTC	CARPSGDSFSYEQYF